This TCR beta chain is drawn from a study of blood T cell repertoires in COVID-19. Whole-study context: The origin of the acute and convalescent COVID-19 samples was the United States, Italy and Spain. From T cells, B-cell-depleted T cells, or PBMCs came the material, which was cDNA or gDNA.

TCRdb's table, derived via immunoSEQ multiplex PCR, lists solely in-frame clones and lacks some. The repertoire includes roughly 60,000 clones, roughly 86% of them detected once, and around 3.4% sits in the top ten. One Seattle source followed patients from active infection through their disease course. Germline V gives CDR1 KGHSH, CDR2 LQKENI. The V end was cut by 2 bases, the J end by 6 bases, with 9 bases between. The CDR3 consists of 13 residues. The sequenced material came from peripheral blood. The rearrangement links TRBV18 to TRBJ2-3; D possibly corresponds to TRBD1 (5 bases). This receptor was taken from a middle-aged man with COVID-19, enrolled during active disease. In DNA form, the CDR3 reads TGTGCCAGCTCACCAACTGGGGCGGATACGCAGTATTTT. Residues: CASSPTGADTQYF. The complete variable domain, with remaining parts taken from reference TRBV18 and TRBJ2-3, reads NAGVMQNPRHLVRRRGQEARLRCSPMKGHSHVYWYRQLPEEGLKFMVYLQKENIIDESGMPKERFSAEFPKEGPSILRIQQVVRGDSAAYFCASSPTGADTQYFGPGTRLTVL.